Detailed here is one T cell receptor beta chain. The sample comes from a study of blood T cell repertoires in COVID-19. With V trimmed by 1 base and J by 4 bases, 2 bases remained unmatched. The CDR3 contains 15 residues. Germline V gene lookup returns CDR1 LGHNA and CDR2 YSLEER. Libraries were prepared by immunoSEQ multiplex PCR; TCRdb keeps only in-frame clonotypes and omits some of them. Of around 180,000 clones listed, 84% are singletons. This clonotype was obtained from a man aged 45-60 years who had recovered from COVID-19. The V call is TRBV4-3, the J call TRBJ2-1; 9 nucleotides match TRBD1. The sample was PBMCs or T cells enriched from blood (not recorded which). The chain's CDR3 is CASSQGTGAYNEQFF. CDR3 sequence (DNA): TGCGCCAGCAGCCAAGGGACAGGGGCTTACAATGAGCAGTTCTTC.